The rows below give T cell receptor beta chains drawn from one sample of a study of CXCR3-negative and CXCR3-positive naive CD8 T cells. TCRdb reprocessed the 5' RACE reads, keeping one entry per CDR3 protein, no DNA. Its table records some 150,000 distinct CDR3 sequences. The specimen was naive CXCR3+ CD8+ T cells from blood. The receptors here all came from a human donor in good health. Some clones in this sample may be carry-over from other donors' samples. Both conserved end residues are part of each CDR3.

j_gene: TRBJ2-7; v_gene: TRBV19; CDR3aa: CASSMVLALFYEQYF
j_gene: TRBJ2-1; v_gene: TRBV12-3/TRBV12-4; CDR3aa: CASSFGGEHEQFF
j_gene: TRBJ2-5; v_gene: TRBV7-2; CDR3aa: CASSLAQTGVQETQYF
j_gene: TRBJ2-7; v_gene: TRBV20-1; CDR3aa: CCATPRGTYEQYF
j_gene: TRBJ2-7; v_gene: TRBV25-1; CDR3aa: CASGGKYEQYF
j_gene: TRBJ1-6; v_gene: TRBV15; CDR3aa: CATSRAGSGDSPLHF
j_gene: TRBJ2-3; v_gene: TRBV9; CDR3aa: CASSRTSGGYTDTQYF
j_gene: TRBJ1-1; v_gene: TRBV20-1; CDR3aa: CSATRDRGLRGAFF
j_gene: TRBJ2-1; v_gene: TRBV6-5; CDR3aa: CASSPDLYNEQFF
j_gene: TRBJ2-1; v_gene: TRBV21-1; CDR3aa: CASSKAGTSGRVYNEQFF
j_gene: TRBJ2-7; v_gene: TRBV20-1; CDR3aa: CSARSHSLTYEQYF
j_gene: TRBJ2-5; v_gene: TRBV7-3; CDR3aa: CASSPLRGVQETQYF
j_gene: TRBJ2-7; v_gene: TRBV29-1; CDR3aa: CSVASGTDLFYEQYF
j_gene: TRBJ2-5; v_gene: TRBV6-5; CDR3aa: CASSYSLAGDVETQYF
j_gene: TRBJ2-3; v_gene: TRBV14; CDR3aa: CASSQGQRTDTQYF
j_gene: TRBJ2-1; v_gene: TRBV20-1; CDR3aa: CSARDQNRMYEQFF
j_gene: TRBJ2-7; v_gene: TRBV7-9; CDR3aa: CASSLINEQYF
j_gene: TRBJ2-5; v_gene: TRBV15; CDR3aa: CATSNRPQSIQETQYF
j_gene: TRBJ2-3; v_gene: TRBV29-1; CDR3aa: CSVVLTGADTQYF
j_gene: TRBJ2-1; v_gene: TRBV7-8; CDR3aa: CASSLGSVAGATLEQFF
j_gene: TRBJ2-3; v_gene: TRBV12-3/TRBV12-4; CDR3aa: CASSPPPGEHTDTQYF
j_gene: TRBJ2-7; v_gene: TRBV18; CDR3aa: CASSADSGYYEQYF
j_gene: TRBJ2-7; v_gene: TRBV9; CDR3aa: CASSVTSGSYEQYF
j_gene: TRBJ2-1; v_gene: TRBV29-1; CDR3aa: CSAAPAGGPNEQFF
j_gene: TRBJ2-5; v_gene: TRBV2; CDR3aa: CASSEVSGLAETQYF
j_gene: TRBJ2-1; v_gene: TRBV5-1; CDR3aa: CASSLATGTGFSNEQFF
j_gene: TRBJ2-1; v_gene: TRBV24-1; CDR3aa: CAGGAYNEQFF
j_gene: TRBJ2-3; v_gene: TRBV29-1; CDR3aa: CSVDEPWTSGAPGTDTQYF
j_gene: TRBJ2-1; v_gene: TRBV27; CDR3aa: CASSHGGANNEQFF
j_gene: TRBJ2-7; v_gene: TRBV7-6; CDR3aa: CASSPGTGEGEQYF
j_gene: TRBJ2-2; v_gene: TRBV20-1; CDR3aa: CSARDHGRQGNTGELFF
j_gene: TRBJ2-1; v_gene: TRBV5-1; CDR3aa: CASSLTIEQFF
j_gene: TRBJ2-5; v_gene: TRBV29-1; CDR3aa: CSVDRGGETQYF
j_gene: TRBJ2-3; v_gene: TRBV7-9; CDR3aa: CASRFSGTSTDMQYF
j_gene: TRBJ1-3; v_gene: TRBV11-2; CDR3aa: CASSDTGGIGNTIYF
j_gene: TRBJ2-5; v_gene: TRBV7-6; CDR3aa: CASSPDREASEETQYF
j_gene: TRBJ1-1; v_gene: TRBV28; CDR3aa: CASSRTDRGEAFF
j_gene: TRBJ2-7; v_gene: TRBV29-1; CDR3aa: CSVVEGSPYEQYF
j_gene: TRBJ2-7; v_gene: TRBV29-1; CDR3aa: CSTKGGTGGNEQYF